This entry is about one T cell receptor (beta chain). The sample comes from a study of blood T cell repertoires in COVID-19. Germline CDR1 SGHDN, CDR2 FVKESK. V lost 2 bases, J lost 1 base, and 27 bases lay in between. The CDR3 totals 21 residues. Method: immunoSEQ multiplex PCR; TCRdb's copy keeps in-frame clones and lacks some. This table holds around 240,000 clones, around four fifths found once. This chain connects TRBV14 to TRBJ2-1, with D possibly matching TRBD2 (6 bases). The sequencing input was peripheral blood. The sequence was obtained from an elderly woman with acute or convalescent COVID-19. The CDR3 reads CASSQHGGSGGSLLSYNEQFF. The CDR3 coding sequence is TGTGCCAGCAGCCAACATGGGGGGAGCGGAGGCTCCCTTCTATCCTACAATGAGCAGTTCTTC.